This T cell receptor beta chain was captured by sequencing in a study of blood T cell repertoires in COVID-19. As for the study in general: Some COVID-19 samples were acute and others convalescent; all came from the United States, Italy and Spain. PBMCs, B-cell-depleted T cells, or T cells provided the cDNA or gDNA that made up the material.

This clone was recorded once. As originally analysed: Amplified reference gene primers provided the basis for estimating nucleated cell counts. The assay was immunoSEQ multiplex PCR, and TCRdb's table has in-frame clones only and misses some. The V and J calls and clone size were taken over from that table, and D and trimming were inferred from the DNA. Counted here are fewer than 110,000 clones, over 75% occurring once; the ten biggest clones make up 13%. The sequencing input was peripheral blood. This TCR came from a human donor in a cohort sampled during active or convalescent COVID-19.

The CDR3 spells CASSRGRGPGDFYEQYF. The CDR3 nucleotides are TGTGCCAGCAGCCGGGGCAGGGGGCCAGGAGACTTCTACGAGCAGTACTTC. The chain couples TRBV11-2 to TRBJ2-7; 8 bases align to TRBD1. The CDR3 is 17 amino acids. CDR1 and CDR2 (germline): SGHAT, FQNNGV. Losses at the gene ends were 5 bases for V and 3 bases for J; bases not matched to a gene: 15.